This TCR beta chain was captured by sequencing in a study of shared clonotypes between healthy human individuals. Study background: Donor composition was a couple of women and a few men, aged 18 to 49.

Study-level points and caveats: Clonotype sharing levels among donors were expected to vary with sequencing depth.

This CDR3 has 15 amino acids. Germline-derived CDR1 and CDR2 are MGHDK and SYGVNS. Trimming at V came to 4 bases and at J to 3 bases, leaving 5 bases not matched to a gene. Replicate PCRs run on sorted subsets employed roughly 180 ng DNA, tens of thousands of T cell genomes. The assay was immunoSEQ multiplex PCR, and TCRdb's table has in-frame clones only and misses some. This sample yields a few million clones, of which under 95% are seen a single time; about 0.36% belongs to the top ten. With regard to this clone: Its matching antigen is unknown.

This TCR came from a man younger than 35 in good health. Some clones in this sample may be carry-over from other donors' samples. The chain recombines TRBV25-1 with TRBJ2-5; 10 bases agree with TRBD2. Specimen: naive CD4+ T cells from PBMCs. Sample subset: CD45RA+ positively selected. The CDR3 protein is CASSVAGGSEETQYF. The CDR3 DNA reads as TGTGCCAGCAGTGTAGCGGGAGGTTCCGAAGAGACCCAGTACTTC. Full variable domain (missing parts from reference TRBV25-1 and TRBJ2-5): EADIYQTPRYLVIGTGKKITLECSQTMGHDKMYWYQQDPGMELHLIHYSYGVNSTEKGDLSSESTVSRIRTEHFPLTLESARPSHTSQYLCASSVAGGSEETQYFGPGTRLLVL.